This TCR beta chain derives from a study of T cell changes during pregnancy in multiple sclerosis. The CDR3 length is 14 residues. CDR1 and CDR2 (germline): KGHSH, LQKENI. Trimming cost V 3 bases and J 2 bases, with 9 bases left between them. Here immunoSEQ multiplex PCR was the method, and the copy in TCRdb shows in-frame clones only, minus some. The data contain about 23,000 clones, around 89% of them seen just once; the ten biggest clones take up 5.5% to 8%. The sample consisted of CD8+ T cells from peripheral blood mononuclear cells, taken in the first trimester of pregnancy. The clonotype comes from a female donor with multiple sclerosis, enrolled in a pregnancy study. The J gene is TRBJ2-3, the V gene TRBV18; D is ambiguous. The CDR3 loop reads CASSPRVVTDTQYF. In nucleotides, the CDR3 is TGTGCCAGCTCACCCCGGGTAGTCACAGATACGCAGTATTTT. Complete variable domain (other parts from reference TRBV18 and TRBJ2-3): NAGVMQNPRHLVRRRGQEARLRCSPMKGHSHVYWYRQLPEEGLKFMVYLQKENIIDESGMPKERFSAEFPKEGPSILRIQQVVRGDSAAYFCASSPRVVTDTQYFGPGTRLTVL.